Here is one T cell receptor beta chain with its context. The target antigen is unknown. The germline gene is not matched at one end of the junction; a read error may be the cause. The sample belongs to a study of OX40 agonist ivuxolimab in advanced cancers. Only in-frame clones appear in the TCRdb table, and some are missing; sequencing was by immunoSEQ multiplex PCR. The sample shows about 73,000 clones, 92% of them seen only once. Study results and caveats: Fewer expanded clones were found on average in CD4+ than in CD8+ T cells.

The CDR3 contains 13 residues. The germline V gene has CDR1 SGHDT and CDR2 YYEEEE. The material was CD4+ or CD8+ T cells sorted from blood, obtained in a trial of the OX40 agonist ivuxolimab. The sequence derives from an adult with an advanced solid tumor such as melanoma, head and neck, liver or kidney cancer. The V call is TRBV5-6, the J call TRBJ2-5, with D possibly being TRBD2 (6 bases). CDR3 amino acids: CASSFGTPTPEHF. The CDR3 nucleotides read TGTGCCAGCAGCTTTGGGACTCCCACGCCCGAACACTTC. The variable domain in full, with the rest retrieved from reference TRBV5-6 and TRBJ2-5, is DAGVTQSPTHLIKTRGQQVTLRCSPKSGHDTVSWYQQALGQGPQFIFQYYEEEERQRGNFPDRFSGHQFPNYSSELNVNALLLGDSALYLCASSFGTPTPEHFGPGTRLLVL.